Below, 16 T cell receptor beta chains from the same sample are listed, as sequenced in a study of blood T cell repertoires in COVID-19. Profiling relied on immunoSEQ multiplex PCR, and the TCRdb table lists in-frame clones only, not all of them. The table lists 110,000 or so clones, around 85% of them singletons. Source material: peripheral blood. The receptors stem from a human donor in a cohort sampled during active COVID-19.

The chain recombines TRBV5-5 with TRBJ2-7, with 8 bases identical to TRBD1. Looked up from germline, CDR1 is SGHKS and CDR2 is YYEKEE (reference sequence). The CDR3 spans 16 residues. Unmatched junction bases numbered 16, after V lost 4 bases and J lost 7 bases. CDR3 amino acids: CASSVKWTGPGGEQYF. The DNA for the CDR3 is TGTGCCAGCAGCGTCAAATGGACAGGGCCTGGAGGAGAGCAGTACTTC.

The rearrangement joins TRBV19 to TRBJ1-5; D is unclear. The CDR3 is made up of 17 amino acids. V lost 6 bases, J lost 0 bases, and 18 bases lay in between. Germline CDR1 and CDR2: LNHDA and SQIVND (reference sequence). CDR3 protein: CASRPRTGEISNQPQHF. CDR3 in DNA: TGTGCCAGTAGACCCAGGACGGGAGAGATTAGCAATCAGCCCCAGCATTTT.

V and J are TRBV5-5 and TRBJ1-6; TRBD1 agrees at 9 bases. The germline V gene encodes CDR1 SGHKS and CDR2 YYEKEE (reference sequence). This CDR3 is built from 16 residues. Losses at the gene ends were 4 bases for V and 8 bases for J; bases not matched to a gene: 10. The CDR3 region is CASSPWDRVPYSPLHF. DNA for the CDR3: TGTGCCAGCAGCCCATGGGACAGGGTCCCCTATTCACCCCTCCACTTT.

Written as DNA, the CDR3 is TGTGCCACCAGCAGCGGCAGGCCTCAAGGAGGAGGGGAAAAACTGTTTTTT. Protein sequence: CATSSGRPQGGGEKLFF. V usage is TRBV15 and J usage is TRBJ1-4, with D hard to call. CDR1 is LNHNV, CDR2 YYDKDF, per germline (reference sequence). With 3 bases removed from V and 8 bases from J, the gap between germline ends came to 22 bases. This CDR3 has 17 residues.

V and J are TRBV19 and TRBJ2-2; 7 bases agree with TRBD1. This CDR3 has 15 amino acids. With 7 bases clipped from V and 1 base from J, the junction kept 6 bases outside the gene matches. CDR1 is LNHDA and CDR2 is SQIVND in the germline V gene (reference sequence). CDR3 bases: TGTGCCAGTACCGCGGACAGGATGAACACCGGGGAGCTGTTTTTT. Protein product: CASTADRMNTGELFF.

The chain has TRBV4-3 and TRBJ2-3; TRBD2 agrees at 7 bases. Per the germline V gene, CDR1 is LGHNA and CDR2 is YSLEER. V lost 0 bases and J lost 5; bases outside the gene matches: 8. The CDR3 extends over 16 amino acids. The DNA of the CDR3 is TGCGCCAGCAGCCAAGATACGGCCAGCGGGGTAGATACGCAGTATTTT. Translation: CASSQDTASGVDTQYF.

By sample fraction, this clone is medium-sized. The chain has TRBV6-8 and TRBJ2-2; no reliable D call. V was trimmed by 10 bases and J by 3 bases, leaving 15 bases between them. The CDR3 spans 14 residues. The V gene's germline CDR1 is MNHGY and CDR2 SAAAGT. The CDR3 nucleotides are TGTGCCACCCAAGGCGAGCGTTACACCGGGGAGCTGTTTTTT. The encoded protein is CATQGERYTGELFF.

This chain uses TRBV6-2 or TRBV6-3 with TRBJ2-7, with 8 nucleotides matching TRBD2. CDR1 and CDR2 (germline): MNHEY, SVGEGT. The CDR3 has 13 amino acids. Trimming at V came to 4 bases and at J to 2 bases, leaving 1 base not matched to a gene. The CDR3 protein is CASSWGLAYEQYF. Here the CDR3 DNA reads TGTGCCAGCAGTTGGGGACTAGCCTACGAGCAGTACTTC.

This chain connects TRBV6-2 or TRBV6-3 to TRBJ2-3, with TRBD1 identical over 7 bases. The trim removed 4 bases at V and 1 base at J, leaving 5 bases unmatched. The germline V gene has CDR1 MNHEY and CDR2 SVGEGT. The CDR3 loop spans 15 amino acids. CDR3 nucleotides: TGTGCCAGCAGTTCCCCCGGACAGGGCACAGATACGCAGTATTTT. It yields the protein CASSSPGQGTDTQYF.

The V gene is TRBV12-5, the J gene TRBJ2-6, with TRBD1 matching over 8 bases. The CDR3 covers 18 residues. V lost 2 bases to trimming and J lost 2 bases; unmatched junction nucleotides: 8. The germline CDR1 and CDR2 sequences are LGHNT and FRNRAP. The CDR3 spells CASGLLDRVLAGANVLTF. For the CDR3, the DNA is TGTGCTAGTGGTTTGTTGGACAGGGTTTTAGCTGGGGCCAACGTCCTGACTTTC.

V usage is TRBV11-2 and J usage is TRBJ1-1, with no clear D. Per germline, CDR1 SGHAT and CDR2 FQNNGV. The V gene lost 4 bases and the J gene lost 4 bases, with 16 bases spanning the gap. The CDR3 has 15 amino acids. The CDR3 region has the DNA TGTGCCAGCAGCTACAAACCGACTATTCCCACTGAAGCTTTCTTT. It translates to CASSYKPTIPTEAFF.

The sample holds one count of this clone. The chain uses TRBV10-3 and TRBJ1-5; D might be TRBD1 (5 bases). CDR1 and CDR2 (germline): ENHRY, SYGVKD. The CDR3 consists of 14 residues. V gave up 6 bases and J gave up 4 bases, with 13 bases separating them. CDR3 coding DNA: TGTGCCATCAGCTGGGGGGACGGGAATCAGCCCCAGCATTTT. Translation: CAISWGDGNQPQHF.

V gene TRBV10-2 combines with J gene TRBJ2-1, with a weak D call TRBD2 (5 bases). The germline V gene has CDR1 WSHSY and CDR2 SAAADI. Trimming removed 4 bases from V and 10 bases from J, with 11 bases in between. The CDR3 has 12 amino acids. Written as DNA, the CDR3 is TGCGCCAGCAGTGCCCCGACGGGGGAGCAGTTCTTC. It specifies CASSAPTGEQFF.

The V and J genes are TRBV19 and TRBJ1-6; the D gene is possibly TRBD1 (5 bases). Germline V CDR1 and CDR2: LNHDA, SQIVND (reference sequence). The CDR3 loop spans 17 amino acids. V gave up 4 bases and J gave up 4 bases, with 17 bases separating them. CDR3 in DNA: TGTGCCAGTAGTAGCGGTCGGGCAGGACAATATAATTCACCCCTCCACTTT. Translated, it gives CASSSGRAGQYNSPLHF.

The chain links TRBV7-2 to TRBJ2-3; 7 nucleotides align to TRBD2. The V gene's germline CDR1 is SGHTA and CDR2 FQGNSA. Trimming cost V 5 bases and J 0 bases; bases outside gene matches: 17. The CDR3 has 19 amino acids. CDR3 coding DNA: TGTGCCAGCAGCCCACAGGTATCAAGCGGGGTTTCTAGCACAGATACGCAGTATTTT. Its translation is CASSPQVSSGVSSTDTQYF. Combining the CDR3 with reference TRBV7-2 and TRBJ2-3 gives the whole variable domain GAGVSQSPSNKVTEKGKDVELRCDPISGHTALYWYRQSLGQGLEFLIYFQGNSAPDKSGLPSDRFSAERTGGSVSTLTIQRTQQEDSAVYLCASSPQVSSGVSSTDTQYFGPGTRLTVL.

This clone was observed a single time. The chain has TRBV18 and TRBJ2-3; D ambiguous. V lost 2 bases and J 5 bases, leaving 8 bases between the germline ends. The germline V gene encodes CDR1 KGHSH and CDR2 LQKENI. The CDR3 is made up of 13 amino acids. CDR3 sequence reads: CASSPGPLDTQYF. The CDR3 nucleotides read TGTGCCAGCTCACCAGGGCCTCTAGATACGCAGTATTTT.